Listed below are T cell receptor beta chains from one sample, sequenced in a study of identical twins. TCRdb independently ran MiXCR on the 5' RACE reads; one entry per CDR3 protein. Of 1.5 million to 2 million distinct CDR3 sequences detected, less than 40% appear once; the ten largest clones hold approximately 0.25%. The sequenced material came from cord blood. These TCRs come from a newborn girl in good health. The CDR3 runs from the conserved cysteine through the conserved F or W. A D gene is named only where the DNA matches it firmly. Size is omitted from some rows. Given values are once, few, many or a class for expanded clones.

abundance: .; j_gene: TRBJ2-2; d_gene: TRBD2; v_gene: TRBV7-2; CDR3nt: TGTGCCAGCACGCGTGAAAGCGGGGGGAACACCGGGGAGCTGTTTTTT; CDR3aa: CASTRESGGNTGELFF
abundance: .; j_gene: TRBJ2-1; d_gene: .; v_gene: TRBV12-3/TRBV12-4; CDR3nt: TGTGCCAGCAGTCAGACAGGCTTTTCCTACAATGAGCAGTTCTTC; CDR3aa: CASSQTGFSYNEQFF
abundance: few; j_gene: TRBJ2-3; d_gene: TRBD2; v_gene: TRBV20-1; CDR3nt: TGCAGTGCTAGAAGGACTAGCCCTAGCACAGATACGCAGTATTTT; CDR3aa: CSARRTSPSTDTQYF
abundance: few; j_gene: TRBJ1-2; d_gene: .; v_gene: TRBV6-5; CDR3nt: TGTGCCAGCAGTTACTCGACCCACTATGGCTACACCTTC; CDR3aa: CASSYSTHYGYTF
abundance: few; j_gene: TRBJ1-2; d_gene: TRBD1; v_gene: TRBV13; CDR3nt: TGTGCCAGCAGCTCTGGACAGGGATTGGGCCGCGGCTATGGCTACACCTTC; CDR3aa: CASSSGQGLGRGYGYTF
abundance: .; j_gene: TRBJ1-1; d_gene: TRBD1; v_gene: TRBV2; CDR3nt: TGTGCCAGCATCCGAGGACAGGGGGACACTGAAGCTTTCTTT; CDR3aa: CASIRGQGDTEAFF
abundance: few; j_gene: TRBJ2-2; d_gene: .; v_gene: TRBV9; CDR3nt: TGTGCCAGCAGCGCAAGCGGGGAGCTGTTTTTT; CDR3aa: CASSASGELFF
abundance: .; j_gene: TRBJ2-3; d_gene: TRBD2; v_gene: TRBV20-1; CDR3nt: TGCAGTGCTAGAGTAGCGGGAGGGGGCCCAGATACGCAGTATTTT; CDR3aa: CSARVAGGGPDTQYF
abundance: .; j_gene: TRBJ1-5; d_gene: .; v_gene: TRBV20-1; CDR3nt: TGCAGTGCTAGAGATAGAATTCCGGGGAGCGGCAATCAGCCCCAGCATTTT; CDR3aa: CSARDRIPGSGNQPQHF
abundance: .; j_gene: TRBJ2-7; d_gene: .; v_gene: TRBV12-3/TRBV12-4; CDR3nt: TGTGCCAGCAGTTTGCGGGACTCTGAGCAGTACTTC; CDR3aa: CASSLRDSEQYF
abundance: .; j_gene: TRBJ2-3; d_gene: TRBD1; v_gene: TRBV9; CDR3nt: TGTGCCAGCAGCGTGGGGAGGACAGGGGTTAACACAGATACGCAGTATTTT; CDR3aa: CASSVGRTGVNTDTQYF
abundance: .; j_gene: TRBJ2-7; d_gene: TRBD2; v_gene: TRBV20-1; CDR3nt: TGCAGTGCTAGAGACGGCGGGGGGGCCCCCTACGAGCAGTACTTC; CDR3aa: CSARDGGGAPYEQYF
abundance: few; j_gene: TRBJ2-3; d_gene: TRBD2; v_gene: TRBV9; CDR3nt: TGTGCCAGCAGCAGACTAGCGGGAGAGCAGTATTTT; CDR3aa: CASSRLAGEQYF
abundance: few; j_gene: TRBJ1-1; d_gene: .; v_gene: TRBV5-1; CDR3nt: TGCGCCAGCAGCTTGGCAGGGCCAAGCACTGAAGCTTTCTTT; CDR3aa: CASSLAGPSTEAFF
abundance: .; j_gene: TRBJ2-7; d_gene: .; v_gene: TRBV7-2; CDR3nt: TGTGCCAGCAGCTTAAGGTTAACGCCAGAGCAGTACTTC; CDR3aa: CASSLRLTPEQYF
abundance: .; j_gene: TRBJ1-5; d_gene: TRBD1; v_gene: TRBV12-3/TRBV12-4; CDR3nt: TGTGCCAGCAGGCAAACAGGGGGCAATCAGCCCCAGCATTTT; CDR3aa: CASRQTGGNQPQHF
abundance: .; j_gene: TRBJ2-3; d_gene: .; v_gene: TRBV5-1; CDR3nt: TGCGCCAGCAGCGGACCTGTAAATACGCAGTATTTT; CDR3aa: CASSGPVNTQYF
abundance: few; j_gene: TRBJ2-4; d_gene: TRBD2; v_gene: TRBV4-2; CDR3nt: TGTGCCAGCAGCCAAGCTACTAGCGCAAAAAACATTCAGTACTTC; CDR3aa: CASSQATSAKNIQYF
abundance: few; j_gene: TRBJ1-1; d_gene: TRBD1; v_gene: TRBV29-1; CDR3nt: TGCAGCGTTGTGGGACAGGGGGGGAACACTGAAGCTTTCTTT; CDR3aa: CSVVGQGGNTEAFF
abundance: .; j_gene: TRBJ2-5; d_gene: TRBD2; v_gene: TRBV20-1; CDR3nt: TGCAGTGCTAGAGCCCGGGACTACAATGAGCAGTACTTC; CDR3aa: CSARARDYNEQYF
abundance: many; j_gene: TRBJ2-5; d_gene: TRBD2; v_gene: TRBV20-1; CDR3nt: TGCAGTGCTAGTCCCCTAGCGGGGACCCAAGAGACCCAGTACTTC; CDR3aa: CSASPLAGTQETQYF
abundance: .; j_gene: TRBJ1-6; d_gene: TRBD1; v_gene: TRBV28; CDR3nt: TGTGCCAGCAGTTTATTAGGACAGGGTGCGGGCTCCTATAATTCACCCCCCCACTTT; CDR3aa: CASSLLGQGAGSYNSPPHF
abundance: .; j_gene: TRBJ1-5; d_gene: .; v_gene: TRBV19; CDR3nt: TGTGCCAGTAGTATCCCCACAGGGAGGGTCAATCAGCCCCAGCATTTT; CDR3aa: CASSIPTGRVNQPQHF
abundance: .; j_gene: TRBJ2-3; d_gene: .; v_gene: TRBV9; CDR3nt: TGTGCCAGCAGCGTAGATGTCACCACAGATACGCAGTATTTT; CDR3aa: CASSVDVTTDTQYF
abundance: few; j_gene: TRBJ2-1; d_gene: .; v_gene: TRBV4-1; CDR3nt: TGCGCCAGCAGCCAATGGACAGCATACAATGAGCAGTTCTTC; CDR3aa: CASSQWTAYNEQFF
abundance: few; j_gene: TRBJ1-2; d_gene: .; v_gene: TRBV29-1; CDR3nt: TGCAGCGTCGAATGGGGGACGGGGGCTACTAACTATGGCTACACCTTC; CDR3aa: CSVEWGTGATNYGYTF
abundance: few; j_gene: TRBJ2-3; d_gene: .; v_gene: TRBV7-2; CDR3nt: TGTGCCAGCAGCTCGCTGAGGGGGGGACCCTTCACAGATACGCAGTATTTT; CDR3aa: CASSSLRGGPFTDTQYF
abundance: .; j_gene: TRBJ1-4; d_gene: TRBD1; v_gene: TRBV28; CDR3nt: TGTGCCAGCAGCCGAGGGACAGTTGCTAATGAAAAACTGTTTTTT; CDR3aa: CASSRGTVANEKLFF
abundance: few; j_gene: TRBJ1-2; d_gene: TRBD1; v_gene: TRBV4-1; CDR3nt: TGCGCCAGCAGCCCCTTTTCCGGGACAGAAAGAGGCTATGGCTACACCTTC; CDR3aa: CASSPFSGTERGYGYTF
abundance: .; j_gene: TRBJ1-1; d_gene: .; v_gene: TRBV9; CDR3nt: TGTGCCAGCGGCGTAGATAGCCAAGCGGCCAAAGCTTTCTTT; CDR3aa: CASGVDSQAAKAFF
abundance: few; j_gene: TRBJ2-3; d_gene: TRBD2; v_gene: TRBV4-2; CDR3nt: TGTGCCAGCAGCCAAGAGTTGGGCGGGGGGGGCACAGATACGCAGTATTTT; CDR3aa: CASSQELGGGGTDTQYF
abundance: few; j_gene: TRBJ1-4; d_gene: .; v_gene: TRBV7-2; CDR3nt: TGTGCCAGCAGCTTACGGCGGGGATCGGAAAAACTGTTTTTT; CDR3aa: CASSLRRGSEKLFF
abundance: few; j_gene: TRBJ2-4; d_gene: .; v_gene: TRBV11-2; CDR3nt: TGTGCCAGCAGCTTAGTCCGGGCCAACCCTAAAAACATTCAGTACTTC; CDR3aa: CASSLVRANPKNIQYF